The 20 T cell receptor beta chains below were found in one sample sequenced in a study of PD-1 blockade in mismatch repair-deficient tumors. The data were produced by immunoSEQ multiplex PCR, yet TCRdb's version contains in-frame clones alone and is incomplete. Of some 120,000 clones listed, about 88% were seen once; the top ten hold approximately 13%. This specimen consisted of peripheral blood, obtained 44 weeks after starting pembrolizumab. The receptors derive from an adult with mismatch repair-deficient cancer.

The V gene is TRBV7-2, the J gene TRBJ2-5, with 8 nucleotides matching TRBD1. V was clipped by 5 bases and J by 3 bases; unmatched bases: 14. The CDR3 length is 17 residues. Germline loops: CDR1 SGHTA, CDR2 FQGNSA. CDR3 loop: CASSPRRSGQGKETQYF. DNA for the CDR3: TGTGCCAGCAGCCCTCGGCGCTCTGGACAGGGAAAAGAGACCCAGTACTTC.

V and J are TRBV2 and TRBJ2-7; 11 bases agree with TRBD2. Losses at the gene ends were 6 bases for V and 2 bases for J; bases not matched to a gene: 6. CDR3 length: 15 amino acids. CDR1 is SNHLY and CDR2 is FYNNEI in the germline V gene. The CDR3 sequence is CASRVAGGPAYEQYF. The CDR3 DNA is TGTGCCAGCAGGGTAGCGGGAGGGCCCGCCTACGAGCAGTACTTC.

This clone was found once. The chain uses TRBV27 and TRBJ2-4, with D hard to call. CDR3 length: 16 amino acids. The ends were cut back, 2 bases at V and 1 base at J, with 12 bases in the middle. From germline, CDR1 is MNHEY and CDR2 SMNVEV (reference sequence). Here the CDR3 reads CASSLRISYAKNIQYF. For the CDR3, the DNA is TGTGCCAGCAGTTTAAGGATATCCTATGCCAAAAACATTCAGTACTTC.

The rearrangement links TRBV25-1 to TRBJ2-1, with TRBD2 matching 7 bases. There are 15 residues in the CDR3. V lost 6 bases, J lost 6 bases, and 11 bases stayed unmatched. CDR1 MGHDK and CDR2 SYGVNS come from the germline V gene. The CDR3 spells CASSVGREGLNEQFF. The DNA for the CDR3 is TGTGCCAGCAGCGTTGGGAGGGAGGGGCTCAATGAGCAGTTCTTC. Variable domain in full (rest from reference TRBV25-1 and TRBJ2-1): EADIYQTPRYLVIGTGKKITLECSQTMGHDKMYWYQQDPGMELHLIHYSYGVNSTEKGDLSSESTVSRIRTEHFPLTLESARPSHTSQYLCASSVGREGLNEQFFGPGTRLTVL.

This clone was seen a handful of times. The rearrangement links TRBV2 to TRBJ2-7; TRBD2 might be the D (6 bases). The CDR3 spans 12 residues. Trimming shortened V by 1 base and J by 5 bases, and 6 bases separated the two germline ends. Germline loops: CDR1 SNHLY, CDR2 FYNNEI. CDR3 sequence reads: CASSEGGNEQYF. The CDR3 DNA reads as TGTGCCAGCAGTGAAGGCGGGAACGAGCAGTACTTC.

The chain couples TRBV5-1 to TRBJ2-5; D call uncertain. Germline CDR1 and CDR2: SGHRS and YFSETQ. The V gene lost 2 bases and the J gene lost 2 bases, with 10 bases spanning the gap. This CDR3 comprises 14 residues. The CDR3 DNA follows: TGCGCCAGCAGCTTATTTACACAGCAAGAGACCCAGTACTTC. Amino acid sequence: CASSLFTQQETQYF.

The rearrangement links TRBV29-1 to TRBJ2-6, with D possibly being TRBD2 (6 bases). V was pared by 4 bases and J by 2 bases, with 15 bases between. CDR3 length: 16 residues. Germline V gene lookup returns CDR1 SQVTM and CDR2 ANQGSEA. CDR3 sequence reads: CSVALLAGAGANVLTF. CDR3 in DNA: TGCAGCGTTGCGTTACTAGCCGGGGCTGGGGCCAACGTCCTGACTTTC.

The gene calls are TRBV28 and TRBJ1-2; unclear D gene. This CDR3 has 13 amino acids. The V gene's germline CDR1 is MDHEN and CDR2 SYDVKM. V lost 2 bases, J lost 2 bases, and 6 bases lay in between. CDR3 in amino acids: CASSLNLNYGYTF. The CDR3 coding sequence is TGTGCCAGCAGTTTAAACCTAAACTATGGCTACACCTTC.

This clone was seen a single time. CDR3 residues: CASSLGSGNTGELFF. In DNA, the CDR3 is TGTGCCAGCAGCTTGGGTAGCGGCAACACCGGGGAGCTGTTTTTT. V is TRBV5-4 and J is TRBJ2-2; tentatively, D is TRBD2 (6 bases). Germline CDR1 and CDR2: SGHNT and YYREEE (reference sequence). The CDR3 consists of 15 residues. V was shortened by 0 bases and J by 2 bases, with 8 bases between the two germline ends.

The chain carries TRBV28 and TRBJ2-5; 7 nucleotides align to TRBD1. Germline loops: CDR1 MDHEN, CDR2 SYDVKM. This CDR3 has 15 amino acids. With 8 bases clipped from V and 0 bases from J, the junction kept 9 bases outside the gene matches. The CDR3 loop is CASQPGTDDQETQYF. As DNA, the CDR3 is TGTGCCAGCCAGCCCGGGACAGACGACCAAGAGACCCAGTACTTC.

This chain links TRBV10-3 with TRBJ2-5, with 9 nucleotides matching TRBD1. The junction had 7 bases not matched to a gene; V was cut back by 10 bases and J by 1 base. CDR1 and CDR2 from the germline V gene are ENHRY and SYGVKD. The CDR3 length is 14 residues. CDR3 in amino acids: CATRDREGQETQYF. The CDR3 DNA reads TGTGCCACCAGGGACAGGGAAGGCCAAGAGACCCAGTACTTC.

The V gene is TRBV7-2, the J gene TRBJ2-7; 9 bases line up with TRBD2. The CDR3 loop spans 15 amino acids. Germline loops: CDR1 SGHTA, CDR2 FQGNSA. Unmatched junction bases numbered 5, after V lost 5 bases and J lost 0 bases. Here the CDR3 reads CASSQTSGSSYEQYF. DNA for the CDR3: TGTGCCAGCAGCCAGACTAGCGGAAGCTCCTACGAGCAGTACTTC.

The chain has TRBV7-9 and TRBJ2-3, with D perhaps assigned TRBD1 or TRBD2 (5 bases each). Trimming removed 3 bases from V and 0 bases from J, with 13 bases in between. The CDR3 is made up of 16 amino acids. Germline V gives CDR1 SEHNR, CDR2 FQNEAQ (reference sequence). The CDR3 DNA sequence: TGTGCCAGCAGCTTCGAGGGACGGTTTAGCACAGATACGCAGTATTTT. This codes for CASSFEGRFSTDTQYF.

The chain recombines TRBV19 with TRBJ2-7; 7 positions agree with TRBD2. V lost 8 bases, J lost 3 bases, and 13 bases stayed unmatched. CDR3 length equals 15 residues. Germline assignment: CDR1 LNHDA and CDR2 SQIVND (reference sequence). The CDR3 reads CASSVGVPGGYEQYF. In DNA, the CDR3 is TGTGCCAGTTCCGTGGGGGTCCCGGGGGGCTACGAGCAGTACTTC.

The chain recombines TRBV6-5 with TRBJ2-5; 9 bases fit TRBD1. CDR1 is MNHEY, CDR2 SVGAGI, per germline. CDR3 length: 15 residues. The V and J ends lost 6 bases and 2 bases, in that order; junction bases with no gene match: 7. The DNA of the CDR3 is TGTGCCAGCAGCCCCGGACAGGGGAATCAAGAGACCCAGTACTTC. It translates to CASSPGQGNQETQYF.

A note on this clone: The junction departs from germline at one end; a sequencing error may be responsible. V gene TRBV13 combines with J gene TRBJ2-7, with TRBD1 identical over 8 bases. Per germline, CDR1 PRHDT and CDR2 FYEKMQ (reference sequence). The CDR3 extends over 14 amino acids. The CDR3: CANSTRTGSYEQYF. In DNA form, the CDR3 reads TGTGCCAACAGCACCCGGACAGGGTCGTACGAGCAGTACTTC.

A single count supports this clone. The sample holds other DNA sequences that translate to the same CDR3. The rearrangement joins TRBV5-4 to TRBJ2-3; the match to TRBD1 covers 10 bases. Germline loops: CDR1 SGHNT, CDR2 YYREEE (reference sequence). This CDR3 is 15 amino acids long. V lost 2 bases, J lost 3 bases, and 3 bases stayed unmatched. In nucleotides, the CDR3 is TGTGCCAGCAGCTTCCGGGACAGGGGAACAGATACGCAGTATTTT. Translated: CASSFRDRGTDTQYF.

This chain uses TRBV19 with TRBJ2-7; TRBD2 aligns across 8 bases. With V trimmed by 4 bases and J by 2 bases, 10 bases remained unmatched. This CDR3 is built from 16 residues. Germline assignment: CDR1 LNHDA and CDR2 SQIVND (reference sequence). This CDR3 reads CASSTATSGPTYEQYF. The CDR3 DNA reads TGTGCCAGTAGTACCGCTACTAGCGGACCGACCTACGAGCAGTACTTC.

This clone showed up just a few times. The genes are TRBV28 and TRBJ1-1; D is unresolved. V lost 8 bases, J lost 5 bases, and 12 bases lay in between. Germline loops: CDR1 MDHEN, CDR2 SYDVKM. The CDR3 runs to 12 residues. The CDR3 protein is CASGNSWTEAFF. CDR3 bases: TGTGCCAGCGGGAACTCGTGGACTGAAGCTTTCTTT.

A word on this clone: The junction shows a germline mismatch at one end, possibly a read error. The rearrangement links TRBV2 to TRBJ2-7, with TRBD2 matching over 8 bases. The CDR3 has 11 residues. In germline, CDR1 is SNHLY, CDR2 FYNNEI. The CDR3 loop is CAGGVPYEQYF. The CDR3 DNA follows: TGCGCCGGGGGGGTCCCCTACGAGCAGTACTTC. Together with reference TRBV2 and TRBJ2-7, the CDR3 gives the full variable domain: EPEVTQTPSHQVTQMGQEVILRCVPISNHLYFYWYRQILGQKVEFLVSFYNNEISEKSEIFDDQFSVERPDGSNFTLKIRSTKLEDSAMYFCAGGVPYEQYFGPGTRLTVT.